The rows below give T cell receptor beta chains drawn from one sample of a study of vaccination effects on CD4 cells after COVID-19. These receptors are not linked to any known antigen. Only in-frame clones appear in the TCRdb table, and some are missing; sequencing was by immunoSEQ multiplex PCR. The data contain tens of thousands of clones, 72% of them singletons. The sequencing used CD4+ T cells from PBMCs cultured with HCoV-229E spike peptides, collected after COVID-19 vaccination. The source of these receptors is a human donor who received a COVID-19 vaccine. The CDR3 runs from the conserved cysteine through the conserved F or W. D genes are given only for firm matches. The listing skips clone size in some rows; elsewhere it reads once, few, many or a size class.

-,TRBD1,TRBJ1-1,TRBV18,CASSPKVRGTGQSTEAFF,TGTGCCAGCTCACCAAAAGTGCGCGGGACAGGGCAGAGCACTGAAGCTTTCTTT
medium-sized,-,TRBJ1-4,TRBV7-2,CASSFYSAGSANEKLFF,TGTGCCAGCAGCTTCTACTCGGCCGGTTCGGCTAATGAAAAACTGTTTTTT
few,-,TRBJ2-1,TRBV6-5,CASSRVDSGNHEQFF,TGTGCCAGCAGCCGGGTCGACTCAGGGAACCATGAGCAGTTCTTC
-,-,TRBJ2-2,TRBV2,CASSEQSGFGTGELFF,TGTGCCAGCAGTGAACAATCGGGATTCGGCACCGGGGAGCTGTTTTTT
-,TRBD1,TRBJ1-1,TRBV11-2,CASSPQGAGTEAFF,TGTGCCAGCAGCCCACAGGGGGCAGGGACTGAAGCTTTCTTT
few,TRBD1,TRBJ1-2,TRBV6-5,CASRGQAPTNYGYTF,TGTGCCAGCAGAGGACAGGCCCCCACTAACTATGGCTACACCTTC
-,-,TRBJ1-2,TRBV6-5,CASTGRENYGYTF,TGTGCCAGCACTGGCAGGGAAAACTATGGCTACACCTTC
-,-,TRBJ2-7,TRBV18,CASSLGQNYEQYF,TGTGCCAGCTCGCTCGGACAAAATTACGAGCAGTACTTC
-,TRBD1,TRBJ1-2,TRBV29-1,CSVADRGTTNYGYTF,TGCAGCGTTGCGGACAGGGGCACCACTAACTATGGCTACACCTTC
few,TRBD1,TRBJ2-3,TRBV11-3,CASSLGGTGGGDTQYF,TGTGCCAGCAGCTTAGGAGGGACAGGGGGAGGAGATACGCAGTATTTT
-,-,TRBJ1-3,TRBV4-2,CASSQENRVGNTIYF,TGTGCCAGCAGCCAAGAGAACAGGGTGGGAAACACCATATATTTT
-,TRBD2,TRBJ2-5,TRBV7-9,CASSLGSSLAGVLETQYF,TGTGCCAGCAGCTTAGGATCGTCACTAGCGGGAGTATTAGAGACCCAGTACTTC
-,-,TRBJ1-1,TRBV18,CASSPGGMNTEAFF,TGTGCCAGCTCACCAGGGGGGATGAACACTGAAGCTTTCTTT
-,-,TRBJ2-3,TRBV24-1,CATSPSRGDRRDTQYF,TGTGCCACCAGCCCAAGTAGGGGGGATCGGAGGGATACGCAGTATTTT
few,TRBD1,TRBJ2-2,TRBV10-3,CAIRPGQARTGELFF,TGTGCCATCAGGCCGGGACAGGCACGCACCGGGGAGCTGTTTTTT
-,TRBD2,TRBJ2-5,TRBV3-1/TRBV3-2,CASSPPPGLAGQYF,TGTGCCAGCAGCCCCCCTCCGGGACTAGCGGGACAGTACTTC
-,TRBD1,TRBJ2-1,TRBV9,CASSEGARFEEQFF,TGTGCCAGCAGCGAGGGGGCGCGATTCGAGGAGCAGTTCTTC
-,-,TRBJ1-5,TRBV5-7,CATPPGGNQPQHF,TGTGCCACCCCCCCGGGTGGCAATCAGCCCCAGCATTTT
few,-,TRBJ1-3,TRBV5-4,CASSLEPVRPVDSGNTIYF,TGTGCCAGCAGCTTGGAACCAGTTAGACCGGTCGACTCTGGAAACACCATATATTTT
-,-,TRBJ1-6,TRBV21-1,CASSKRQGDNSPLHF,TGTGCCAGCAGCAAAAGACAGGGAGATAATTCACCCCTCCACTTT
-,TRBD1,TRBJ1-4,TRBV10-3,CAISDSDRGGEKLFF,TGTGCCATCAGTGATTCGGACAGGGGTGGGGAAAAACTGTTTTTT
few,-,TRBJ1-2,TRBV5-4,CASSLGPPGANYGYTF,TGTGCCAGCAGCTTGGGGCCCCCGGGAGCTAACTATGGCTACACCTTC
-,-,TRBJ1-2,TRBV9,CASSVVGGVGYTF,TGTGCCAGCAGCGTAGTTGGAGGGGTGGGCTACACCTTC
-,-,TRBJ2-2,TRBV7-2,CASSFPPAGELFF,TGTGCCAGCAGCTTTCCCCCGGCCGGGGAGCTGTTTTTT
-,TRBD2,TRBJ2-7,TRBV27,CASKSGDSYEQYF,TGTGCCAGCAAGAGCGGGGATTCCTACGAGCAGTACTTC
once,TRBD1,TRBJ2-7,TRBV6-5,CASSYRVDRGSYEQYF,TGTGCCAGCAGTTATCGAGTTGACAGGGGGTCCTACGAGCAGTACTTC
few,-,TRBJ1-6,TRBV6-5,CASRRTSTNSPLHF,TGTGCCAGCAGGCGGACTTCGACGAATTCACCCCTCCACTTT
-,-,TRBJ1-3,TRBV5-1,CASSFRSGSGNTIYF,TGCGCCAGCAGCTTCAGGAGTGGCTCTGGAAACACCATATATTTT
-,-,TRBJ2-7,TRBV6-5,CASSTGQGVKNEQYF,TGTGCCAGCAGTACCGGGCAGGGTGTGAAGAACGAGCAGTACTTC
-,TRBD2,TRBJ2-1,TRBV15,CATSPGTSGYNEQFF,TGTGCCACCAGCCCCGGGACTAGCGGATACAATGAGCAGTTCTTC
-,-,TRBJ2-5,TRBV5-1,CASSLGLSETQYF,TGCGCCAGCAGCTTGGGACTCTCGGAGACCCAGTACTTC
-,-,TRBJ1-2,TRBV3-1/TRBV3-2,CASSPTGNYGYTF,TGTGCCAGCAGCCCCACAGGGAACTATGGCTACACCTTC
-,-,TRBJ2-4,TRBV21-1,CASSKPGLAGGGLAKNIQYF,TGTGCCAGCAGCAAGCCCGGACTAGCGGGAGGGGGGCTAGCCAAAAACATTCAGTACTTC
-,-,TRBJ2-2,TRBV5-1,CASSLAVPVGELFF,TGCGCCAGCAGCTTGGCTGTGCCCGTCGGGGAGCTGTTTTTT
once,TRBD2,TRBJ2-5,TRBV10-2,CASQSGGAVETQYF,TGCGCCAGCCAGAGCGGGGGGGCCGTGGAGACCCAGTACTTC
-,-,TRBJ2-3,TRBV9,CASSVVGTLNTDTQYF,TGTGCCAGCAGCGTAGTGGGGACACTTAACACAGATACGCAGTATTTT
-,-,TRBJ1-3,TRBV19,CASTNGRTSLSGNTIYF,TGTGCCAGTACCAATGGACGGACTAGTCTTTCTGGAAACACCATATATTTT
-,TRBD2,TRBJ2-1,TRBV28,CASSPPRGRAYNEQFF,TGTGCCAGCAGTCCGCCTCGCGGGAGGGCCTACAATGAGCAGTTCTTC
-,-,TRBJ1-6,TRBV27,CASKGRLNSPLHF,TGTGCCAGCAAGGGCAGACTTAATTCACCCCTCCACTTT
medium-sized,TRBD1,TRBJ1-2,TRBV30,CAWKLTGSGYTF,TGTGCCTGGAAACTGACAGGGAGCGGCTACACCTTC
-,TRBD2,TRBJ2-5,TRBV20-1,CSASQGTSGKRETQYF,TGCAGTGCTAGTCAAGGGACTAGCGGGAAGCGGGAGACCCAGTACTTC
-,-,TRBJ1-2,TRBV9,CASSVGERNYGYTF,TGTGCCAGCAGCGTTGGCGAGCGGAACTATGGCTACACCTTC
-,TRBD1,TRBJ1-5,TRBV6-4,CASTTGQGDQPQHF,TGTGCCAGCACCACGGGACAGGGGGATCAGCCCCAGCATTTT
-,-,TRBJ1-1,TRBV18,CASSARWGEDTEAFF,TGTGCCAGCTCGGCCCGCTGGGGGGAGGACACTGAAGCTTTCTTT
few,-,TRBJ2-7,TRBV25-1,CASSEGGTYEQYF,TGTGCCAGCAGTGAAGGGGGGACCTACGAGCAGTACTTC